These T cell receptor beta chains were read from a single sample in a study of blood T cell repertoires in COVID-19. This table comes from immunoSEQ multiplex PCR, and its TCRdb copy is limited to in-frame clones, with some not included. Here the sample spans 110,000 to 150,000 clones, approximately 87% being singletons. Input material: PBMCs or T cells enriched from blood (not recorded which). These receptors originate from a man aged 60 to 69 who had recovered from COVID-19. CDR3s include the opening cysteine and the closing phenylalanine or tryptophan. The D gene is left open where the match is weak. Only some rows state a clone size, as once, few, many or a class for expanded clones.

TRBJ1-5 NA NA TRBV5-5 CASSFSPNQPQHF TGTGCCAGCAGCTTTAGCCCCAATCAGCCCCAGCATTTT
TRBJ2-7 NA TRBD1 TRBV11-1 CASSFRTGGEQYF TGTGCCAGCAGCTTCCGGACAGGGGGCGAGCAGTACTTC
TRBJ2-5 NA TRBD1 TRBV19 CASSTGGRAETQYF TGTGCCAGTAGCACAGGGGGCCGGGCGGAGACCCAGTACTTC
TRBJ2-3 NA NA TRBV5-6 CASSSGATDTQYF TGTGCCAGCAGCTCAGGGGCCACAGATACGCAGTATTTT
TRBJ2-5 NA NA TRBV20-1 CSATTQTQYF TGCAGTGCTACCACACAGACCCAGTACTTC
TRBJ1-3 once NA TRBV5-1 CASSSTSPWGNTIYF TGCGCCAGCAGCTCGACATCACCATGGGGAAACACCATATATTTT
TRBJ2-7 NA TRBD2 TRBV2 CASSLGSGGTYEQYF TGTGCCAGCTCCCTCGGTAGCGGGGGGACCTACGAGCAGTACTTC
TRBJ1-2 NA TRBD1 TRBV19 CATTFPGTGNNYGYTF TGTGCCACAACTTTTCCTGGGACAGGGAACAACTATGGCTACACCTTC
TRBJ1-1 few TRBD1 TRBV18 CASSGDSNTEAFF TGTGCCAGCTCAGGGGACAGCAACACTGAAGCTTTCTTT
TRBJ2-2 NA TRBD2 TRBV19 CASSIGGSGRYTGELFF TGTGCCAGTAGTATAGGAGGGAGCGGGAGGTACACCGGGGAGCTGTTTTTT
TRBJ2-7 NA TRBD1 TRBV27 CASRKMGQGLQEQYF TGTGCCAGCAGGAAAATGGGACAGGGTCTGCAGGAGCAGTACTTC
TRBJ2-1 NA TRBD2 TRBV18 CASSPALAGAGNEQFF TGTGCCAGCTCACCAGCTCTAGCGGGAGCGGGCAATGAGCAGTTCTTC
TRBJ1-2 few TRBD1 TRBV30 CAWSAIGQGNSKGYTF TGTGCCTGGAGTGCCATCGGACAGGGGAATTCGAAAGGCTACACCTTC
TRBJ2-7 NA TRBD1 TRBV12-3/TRBV12-4 CASSPTGDEQYF TGTGCCAGCAGTCCGACAGGGGACGAGCAGTACTTC
TRBJ1-2 NA NA TRBV4-1 CASSQGQDNYGYTF TGCGCCAGCAGCCAAGGACAGGATAACTATGGCTACACCTTC
TRBJ2-3 NA TRBD2 TRBV7-6 CASSLETSGASDTQYF TGTGCCAGCAGCTTAGAAACTAGCGGGGCCTCAGATACGCAGTATTTT
TRBJ1-3 NA NA TRBV3-1/TRBV3-2 CASSPRQVSHSGNTIYF TGTGCCAGCAGCCCGCGACAGGTTTCGCACTCTGGAAACACCATATATTTT
TRBJ1-2 NA NA TRBV4-1 CASSQEAVNHYGYTF TGCGCCAGCAGCCAAGAAGCGGTGAATCACTATGGCTACACCTTC
TRBJ2-1 NA TRBD1 TRBV5-1 CASSLQGTGGNEQFF TGCGCCAGCAGCTTGCAGGGTACAGGGGGCAATGAGCAGTTCTTC
TRBJ1-5 once TRBD1 TRBV30 CAWTRDRGEPQHF TGTGCCTGGACCCGGGACAGGGGGGAGCCCCAGCATTTT
TRBJ2-3 NA TRBD2 TRBV7-9 CASRGLAAESDTQYF TGTGCCAGCAGGGGACTAGCGGCCGAGTCAGATACGCAGTATTTT
TRBJ1-5 NA TRBD1 TRBV28 CASSLPGGKHSNQPQHF TGTGCCAGCAGTTTGCCAGGGGGAAAACATAGCAATCAGCCCCAGCATTTT
TRBJ2-7 NA NA TRBV28 CASSLTRTLYEQYF TGTGCCAGCAGTTTGACACGGACTCTCTACGAGCAGTACTTC
TRBJ2-7 NA TRBD1 TRBV2 CASRGTGREQYF TGTGCCAGCAGGGGGACAGGGCGCGAGCAGTACTTC
TRBJ1-1 NA TRBD1 TRBV6-6 CASSQGVNTEAFF TGTGCCAGCAGTCAGGGGGTGAACACTGAAGCTTTCTTT
TRBJ2-6 NA NA TRBV2 CATDSSGANVLTF TGTGCCACCGACAGCTCTGGGGCCAACGTCCTGACTTTC
TRBJ2-1 once NA TRBV21-1 CASSKLCATYNEQFF TGTGCCAGCAGCAAACTTTGCGCTACCTACAATGAGCAGTTCTTC
TRBJ2-4 NA NA TRBV6-6 CASSPKGLAKNIQYF TGTGCCAGCAGCCCCAAGGGACTAGCCAAAAACATTCAGTACTTC
TRBJ2-5 NA NA TRBV7-8 CASSLTGTETQYF TGTGCCAGCAGCCTCACAGGGACGGAGACCCAGTACTTC
TRBJ1-3 NA NA TRBV5-1 CASSGPGSYNFGNTIYF TGCGCCAGCAGCGGTCCCGGGAGCTACAACTTCGGAAACACCATATATTTT
TRBJ1-4 NA TRBD1 TRBV7-9 CASRGQGPEKLFF TGTGCCAGCAGGGGACAGGGCCCTGAAAAACTGTTTTTT
TRBJ1-2 NA NA TRBV4-2 CASSQETQREDGYTF TGTGCCAGCAGCCAAGAGACCCAACGAGAGGATGGCTACACCTTC
TRBJ2-2 NA TRBD1 TRBV14 CASSDPGQGNTGELFF TGTGCCAGCAGCGACCCGGGACAGGGGAACACCGGGGAGCTGTTTTTT
TRBJ1-3 NA NA TRBV4-1 CASSRRDGNTIYF TGCGCCAGCAGCCGGCGGGACGGAAACACCATATATTTT
TRBJ1-6 NA NA TRBV9 CASSVSYRPISPLHF TGTGCCAGCAGCGTATCATACAGACCTATTTCACCCCTCCACTTT
TRBJ2-2 few TRBD2 TRBV5-1 CASSLHSGGAANTGELFF TGCGCCAGCAGCTTGCACAGCGGGGGGGCCGCGAACACCGGGGAGCTGTTTTTT
TRBJ1-5 NA NA TRBV3-1/TRBV3-2 CASSLSLRRPQHF TGTGCCAGCAGTCTATCACTGAGGCGGCCCCAGCATTTT
TRBJ1-2 NA NA TRBV6-5 CASRYPGDGYTF TGTGCCAGCAGGTACCCCGGGGATGGCTACACCTTC
TRBJ2-7 NA NA TRBV2 CASTVSRSHEQYF TGTGCCAGCACCGTATCTAGGAGCCACGAGCAGTACTTC
TRBJ1-5 NA NA TRBV19 CASTRMGPASNQPQHF TGTGCCAGTACCCGGATGGGGCCGGCGAGCAATCAGCCCCAGCATTTT